This entry is about one T cell receptor (beta chain). Its cognate antigen is unknown. Built from TCR beta cDNA, the libraries had unique molecular identifiers in them. T cells numbering about 0.85 to 10 million gave rise to about 490,000 cDNA molecules. A single record per CDR3 protein comes from TCRdb applying MiXCR to the PCR reads. The sample lists roughly 430,000 distinct CDR3 sequences, more than 30% occurring once. After removal of 3 bases from V and 0 bases from J, the junction contained 10 bases not matched to a gene. Germline V gene data show CDR1 as SQVTM and CDR2 as ANQGSEA. The CDR3 sequence is 16 residues long. The sample originates from a study of post-analysis software for immune sequencing data. Study-level results: Patients carried five TRBV segments more frequently than controls did, and TRBV5-6, TRBV5-1 and TRBV20-1 were among them. Controls showed significantly higher normalized Chao1 diversity than did multiple sclerosis patients.

Sequenced sample: blood. The TCR was taken from a girl aged 2 to 9 with multiple sclerosis. The gene calls are TRBV29-1 and TRBJ1-1, with 7 bases fitting TRBD1. CDR3 loop: CSVDISFGTVNTEAFF. In DNA form, the CDR3 reads TGCAGCGTTGATATTAGTTTCGGGACAGTGAACACTGAAGCTTTCTTT.